A selection of T cell receptor beta chains follows, all from one sample in a study of OX40 agonist ivuxolimab in advanced cancers. TCRdb's copy holds only in-frame clones and misses some; the assay was immunoSEQ multiplex PCR. The table records approximately 26,000 clones, over 70% of them present only once. The material was CD4+ or CD8+ T cells sorted from blood, obtained in a trial of the OX40 agonist ivuxolimab. These TCRs come from an adult with an advanced solid tumor such as melanoma, head and neck, liver or kidney cancer. CDR3s include the opening cysteine and the closing phenylalanine or tryptophan. D genes are given only for firm matches. Clone size, where shown, is once, few, many, or a class for clones that have expanded.

V gene: TRBV5-4; CDR3 length: 13; D gene: -; clone size: -; J gene: TRBJ1-2; CDR3 protein: CASSLVAAHGYTF; CDR3 DNA: TGTGCCAGCAGCTTGGTGGCAGCCCATGGCTACACCTTC
V gene: TRBV5-4; CDR3 length: 18; D gene: TRBD2; clone size: -; J gene: TRBJ2-3; CDR3 protein: CASSFRGTSGGSTDTQYF; CDR3 DNA: TGTGCCAGCAGCTTCCGCGGGACTAGCGGGGGGTCCACAGATACGCAGTATTTT
V gene: TRBV6-5; CDR3 length: 14; D gene: -; clone size: -; J gene: TRBJ1-1; CDR3 protein: CASRPRAMNTEAFF; CDR3 DNA: TGTGCCAGCAGACCCAGGGCCATGAACACTGAAGCTTTCTTT
V gene: TRBV15; CDR3 length: 18; D gene: TRBD2; clone size: -; J gene: TRBJ2-3; CDR3 protein: CATSRDSTSGRITDTQYF; CDR3 DNA: TGTGCCACCAGCAGAGATTCGACTAGCGGCCGCATCACAGATACGCAGTATTTT
V gene: TRBV6-5; CDR3 length: 15; D gene: TRBD1; clone size: -; J gene: TRBJ1-4; CDR3 protein: CASSSIQGAGEKLFF; CDR3 DNA: TGTGCCAGCAGTTCGATACAGGGGGCGGGCGAAAAACTGTTTTTT
V gene: TRBV5-4; CDR3 length: 15; D gene: TRBD2; clone size: -; J gene: TRBJ2-2; CDR3 protein: CASSLTSGGTGELFF; CDR3 DNA: TGTGCCAGCAGCTTGACTAGCGGGGGCACCGGGGAGCTGTTTTTT
V gene: TRBV19; CDR3 length: 16; D gene: -; clone size: -; J gene: TRBJ1-6; CDR3 protein: CASSIGGARDNSPLHF; CDR3 DNA: TGTGCCAGTAGTATAGGTGGGGCGCGGGATAATTCACCCCTCCACTTT
V gene: TRBV30; CDR3 length: 13; D gene: TRBD1; clone size: few; J gene: TRBJ1-5; CDR3 protein: CAWTGGPNQPQHF; CDR3 DNA: TGTGCCTGGACAGGGGGCCCCAATCAGCCCCAGCATTTT
V gene: TRBV11-1; CDR3 length: 17; D gene: -; clone size: -; J gene: TRBJ2-2; CDR3 protein: CASSRGGAQGNTGELFF; CDR3 DNA: TGTGCCAGCAGCCGTGGGGGGGCCCAGGGGAACACCGGGGAGCTGTTTTTT
V gene: TRBV5-6; CDR3 length: 12; D gene: -; clone size: -; J gene: TRBJ2-3; CDR3 protein: CASSLTTDTQYF; CDR3 DNA: TGTGCCAGCAGCTTGACTACAGATACGCAGTATTTT
V gene: TRBV27; CDR3 length: 17; D gene: -; clone size: once; J gene: TRBJ1-6; CDR3 protein: CASSFLRPYEYNSPLHF; CDR3 DNA: TGTGCCAGCAGTTTTTTAAGGCCCTACGAATATAATTCACCCCTCCACTTT
V gene: TRBV5-6; CDR3 length: 15; D gene: -; clone size: -; J gene: TRBJ1-2; CDR3 protein: CASSLYRGGVYGYTF; CDR3 DNA: TGTGCCAGCAGCTTGTATAGGGGGGGCGTGTATGGCTACACCTTC
V gene: TRBV6-1; CDR3 length: 13; D gene: TRBD1; clone size: -; J gene: TRBJ1-5; CDR3 protein: CASTMTGYQPQHF; CDR3 DNA: TGTGCCAGCACTATGACAGGGTATCAGCCCCAGCATTTT
V gene: TRBV19; CDR3 length: 14; D gene: -; clone size: -; J gene: TRBJ1-1; CDR3 protein: CASRVQKMNTEAFF; CDR3 DNA: TGTGCCAGTAGAGTACAGAAGATGAACACTGAAGCTTTCTTT
V gene: TRBV6-1; CDR3 length: 16; D gene: TRBD1; clone size: -; J gene: TRBJ2-7; CDR3 protein: CASSGGRTGGGWEQYF; CDR3 DNA: TGTGCCAGCAGTGGAGGTAGGACAGGGGGTGGGTGGGAGCAGTACTTC
V gene: TRBV6-5; CDR3 length: 15; D gene: -; clone size: -; J gene: TRBJ2-1; CDR3 protein: CASSYSAAPYNEQFF; CDR3 DNA: TGTGCCAGCAGTTACTCGGCGGCCCCCTACAATGAGCAGTTCTTC
V gene: TRBV5-4; CDR3 length: 14; D gene: TRBD1; clone size: -; J gene: TRBJ2-5; CDR3 protein: CASSFRDREETQYF; CDR3 DNA: TGTGCCAGCAGCTTCCGGGACAGGGAAGAGACCCAGTACTTC
V gene: TRBV5-6; CDR3 length: 14; D gene: -; clone size: -; J gene: TRBJ1-2; CDR3 protein: CASSFAGPNYGYTF; CDR3 DNA: TGTGCCAGCAGCTTTGCAGGGCCTAACTATGGCTACACCTTC
V gene: TRBV29-1; CDR3 length: 13; D gene: -; clone size: -; J gene: TRBJ1-1; CDR3 protein: CSVEMLQITEAFF; CDR3 DNA: TGCAGCGTTGAAATGCTACAAATCACTGAAGCTTTCTTT
V gene: TRBV4-1; CDR3 length: 14; D gene: -; clone size: -; J gene: TRBJ2-3; CDR3 protein: CASSFRTPRDTQYF; CDR3 DNA: TGCGCCAGCAGCTTCAGGACTCCCAGGGATACGCAGTATTTT